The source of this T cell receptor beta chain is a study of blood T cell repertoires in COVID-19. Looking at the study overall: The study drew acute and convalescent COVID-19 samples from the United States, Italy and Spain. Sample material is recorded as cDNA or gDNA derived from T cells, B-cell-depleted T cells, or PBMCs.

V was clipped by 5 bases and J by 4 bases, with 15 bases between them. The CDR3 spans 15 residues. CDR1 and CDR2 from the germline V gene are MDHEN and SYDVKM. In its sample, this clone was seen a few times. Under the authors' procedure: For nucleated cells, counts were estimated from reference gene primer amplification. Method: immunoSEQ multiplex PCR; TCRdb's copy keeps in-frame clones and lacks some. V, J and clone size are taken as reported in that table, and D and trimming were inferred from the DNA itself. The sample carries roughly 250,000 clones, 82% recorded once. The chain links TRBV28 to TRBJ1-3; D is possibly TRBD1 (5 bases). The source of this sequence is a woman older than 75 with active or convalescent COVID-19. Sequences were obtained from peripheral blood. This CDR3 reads CASSLGGGEGNTIYF. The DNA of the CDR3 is TGTGCCAGCAGTCTCGGGGGAGGGGAAGGAAACACCATATATTTT.